Presented here are 25 T cell receptor beta chains from one specimen sequenced in a study of blood T cell repertoires in COVID-19. Sequencing was performed with immunoSEQ multiplex PCR; in TCRdb, only in-frame clones are kept and a portion is missing. The sample lists about 130,000 clones, around 89% seen once, with less than 5.5% in the top ten. Specimen: peripheral blood. The origin of the receptors is a man between 60 and 70 years old with COVID-19, enrolled during active disease.

The rearrangement links TRBV10-3 to TRBJ1-3, with unresolved D. The V gene lost 7 bases and the J gene lost 2 bases, with 9 bases spanning the gap. Germline CDR1 is ENHRY and CDR2 is SYGVKD. The length of the CDR3 is 13 residues. CDR3 sequence: CAITTGPGNTIYF. The CDR3 region has the DNA TGTGCCATCACGACGGGTCCTGGAAACACCATATATTTT.

The chain recombines TRBV11-2 with TRBJ1-2; D is perhaps TRBD1 (5 bases). Trimming pared 0 bases from V and 7 bases from J, leaving 9 bases between. The CDR3 covers 13 residues. The germline V gene has CDR1 SGHAT and CDR2 FQNNGV. DNA of the CDR3: TGTGCCAGCAGCTTAGATAGTCAGGGTGGCTACACCTTC. This encodes CASSLDSQGGYTF.

J is TRBJ2-5 and V is TRBV5-8; 10 nucleotides agree with TRBD1. This CDR3 contains 17 residues. Per germline, CDR1 SGHTS and CDR2 YDEGEE. V shed 0 bases and J 5 bases; nucleotides not matched to a gene: 10. CDR3 nucleotides: TGTGCCAGCAGCTTGGGGACGGGACAGGGGTTCTCGGAGACCCAGTACTTC. It specifies CASSLGTGQGFSETQYF.

This clone was seen once. V usage is TRBV7-2 and J usage is TRBJ2-3; TRBD2 aligns across 9 bases. The CDR3 runs 16 residues. Trimming removed 1 base from V and 3 bases from J; junction bases left unmatched: 5. In germline, CDR1 is SGHTA, CDR2 FQGNSA. CDR3 sequence reads: CASSLELAGSTDTQYF. In DNA, the CDR3 is TGTGCCAGCAGCTTAGAGCTAGCGGGGTCGACAGATACGCAGTATTTT.

This chain joins TRBV11-2 and TRBJ1-1, with D uncertain. The CDR3 runs to 11 residues. Trimming removed 2 bases from V and 13 bases from J, with 11 bases in between. The germline CDR1 and CDR2 sequences are SGHAT and FQNNGV. CDR3 region: CASSLRQEVFF. The DNA of the CDR3 is TGTGCCAGCAGCTTAAGGCAGGAGGTTTTCTTT.

The genes are TRBV21-1 and TRBJ2-5; TRBD1, as called in the table, went unchecked against the DNA. TRBV21-1 counts as a pseudogene. The CDR3 consists of 11 residues. DNA for the CDR3: TGTGCACAACTGGGGGCAGAGACCCAGTACTTC. Its translation is CAQLGAETQYF.

This chain connects TRBV12-5 to TRBJ1-1, with 11 bases identical to TRBD1. The V gene end was trimmed by 3 bases and the J gene end by 0 bases; junction bases not matched to a gene: 6. This CDR3 has 17 amino acids. Germline V gene sequence: CDR1 LGHNT, CDR2 FRNRAP. In nucleotides, the CDR3 is TGTGCTAGTGGTTTTTGGACAGGGGGCGCTTTGAACACTGAAGCTTTCTTT. Amino acid sequence: CASGFWTGGALNTEAFF.

This chain connects TRBV4-1 to TRBJ1-2; D not resolved. Germline V gives CDR1 MGHRA, CDR2 YSYEKL. The CDR3 length is 15 residues. V lost 0 bases, J lost 2 bases, and 10 bases lay in between. The CDR3 nucleotides are TGCGCCAGCAGCCAAGAGGCTACAGCCAACTATGGCTACACCTTC. It encodes CASSQEATANYGYTF.

This clone has only a few counts. This rearrangement joins TRBV28 to TRBJ1-1; D ambiguous. Trimming removed 8 bases at V and 7 bases at J, with 11 bases between. The germline V gene encodes CDR1 MDHEN and CDR2 SYDVKM. The CDR3 sequence is 11 residues long. CDR3 sequence: CASALEGEAFF. Here the CDR3 DNA reads TGTGCCAGCGCCCTTGAGGGTGAAGCTTTCTTT.

The chain employs TRBV28 and TRBJ1-2, with D unclear. Germline CDR1 MDHEN, CDR2 SYDVKM. Deletions cut 6 bases from V and 0 bases from J, with 5 bases between. The CDR3 runs to 12 residues. CDR3 DNA sequence: TGTGCCAGCAGCCTCTCTAACTATGGCTACACCTTC. It translates to CASSLSNYGYTF.

The rearrangement links TRBV19 to TRBJ2-5, with a tentative D call TRBD2 (6 bases). Germline-derived CDR1 and CDR2 are LNHDA and SQIVND (reference sequence). Between the trimmed V and J ends, which lost 3 bases and 1 base, there was a span of 9 bases. The CDR3 has 14 amino acids. CDR3 sequence: CASSIGGRQETQYF. CDR3 in DNA: TGTGCCAGTAGTATCGGGGGTCGCCAAGAGACCCAGTACTTC.

The V gene is TRBV30, the J gene TRBJ1-2; a possible D gene is TRBD1 (5 bases). CDR3 length: 15 amino acids. Germline V gene lookup returns CDR1 GTSNPN and CDR2 SVGIG (reference sequence). Trimming cost V 4 bases and J 6 bases, with 21 bases left between them. The CDR3 DNA reads as TGTGCCTGGAAGGCGCGGGGCCGCCTCCTCCATGGCTACACCTTC. Protein: CAWKARGRLLHGYTF.

V is TRBV29-1 and J is TRBJ2-5; no clear D. The ends were cut back, 4 bases at V and 7 bases at J, with 13 bases in the middle. CDR3 length equals 12 residues. The germline gives CDR1 SQVTM, CDR2 ANQGSEA. The CDR3 DNA is TGCAGCGTTGGCCCCTCACGCGGGACCCAGTACTTC. It codes for CSVGPSRGTQYF.

This chain connects TRBV5-1 to TRBJ2-1; 7 bases match TRBD2. The CDR3 runs to 16 residues. After removal of 7 bases from V and 8 bases from J, the junction contained 18 bases not matched to a gene. CDR1 and CDR2 (germline): SGHRS, YFSETQ. CDR3 sequence: CASQLVGGILGDEQFF. CDR3 bases: TGCGCCAGCCAGCTGGTCGGGGGGATCTTAGGGGATGAGCAGTTCTTC.

The rearrangement links TRBV19 to TRBJ1-5; the D gene is possibly TRBD1 (5 bases). V dropped 5 bases and J dropped 4 bases, with 15 bases sitting between them. From germline, CDR1 is LNHDA and CDR2 SQIVND (reference sequence). The CDR3 covers 15 residues. CDR3 bases: TGTGCCAGTAGTTTGGGGGAGGGATGGAATCAGCCCCAGCATTTT. It is translated as CASSLGEGWNQPQHF.

V gene TRBV19 combines with J gene TRBJ2-5; D perhaps matches TRBD2 (5 bases). In germline, CDR1 is LNHDA, CDR2 SQIVND (reference sequence). V shed 4 bases and J shed 5 bases, with 11 bases lying between them. The CDR3 sequence is 13 residues long. The CDR3 loop is CASSTLARETQYF. CDR3 DNA sequence: TGTGCCAGTAGTACGCTAGCTAGGGAGACCCAGTACTTC.

The chain joins TRBV18 to TRBJ1-5; 10 bases align to TRBD1. Germline trimming cut 0 bases from V and 3 bases from J; bases unmatched to any gene: 5. This CDR3 has 17 residues. Per germline, CDR1 KGHSH and CDR2 LQKENI. CDR3 region: CASSPPGQGLANQPQHF. In DNA, the CDR3 is TGTGCCAGCTCACCACCGGGACAGGGGCTGGCCAATCAGCCCCAGCATTTT.

The chain employs TRBV5-6 and TRBJ2-7; 8 bases fit TRBD2. The V segment lost 4 bases and the J segment 4 bases; nucleotides outside the gene matches: 16. Looked up from germline, CDR1 is SGHDT and CDR2 is YYEEEE. The CDR3 has 17 residues. CDR3 coding DNA: TGTGCCAGCAGCCCCAAGATTGTAGCGGGGACTCCTTACGAGCAGTACTTC. It codes for CASSPKIVAGTPYEQYF.

The gene calls are TRBV10-3 and TRBJ1-1; the D is unclear. The CDR3 extends over 13 amino acids. Germline V gives CDR1 ENHRY, CDR2 SYGVKD. The V end lost 7 bases, the J end lost 1 base, and 10 bases lay between the germline ends. The chain's CDR3 is CAITPTGNTEAFF. The CDR3 region has the DNA TGTGCCATCACCCCGACTGGGAACACTGAAGCTTTCTTT.

This rearrangement joins TRBV10-2 to TRBJ1-2, with a possible D match to TRBD1 (5 bases). CDR1 is WSHSY, CDR2 SAAADI, per germline. The CDR3 totals 15 residues. The V gene lost 6 bases and the J gene lost 2 bases, with 16 bases spanning the gap. In nucleotides, the CDR3 is TGCGCCAGCAGGGAGACAGCCTCAACGAACTATGGCTACACCTTC. Amino acid sequence: CASRETASTNYGYTF.

This chain joins TRBV5-4 and TRBJ2-7; 8 positions agree with TRBD1. Germline V lookup: CDR1 SGHNT, CDR2 YYREEE (reference sequence). V lost 4 bases and J lost 9; bases outside the gene matches: 15. CDR3 length equals 15 residues. CDR3 bases: TGTGCCAGCAGCGGAAAGACAGGGGCGCCGGTCAGGCAGTACTTC. Protein sequence: CASSGKTGAPVRQYF.

V usage is TRBV9 and J usage is TRBJ2-1; the D gene is possibly TRBD2 (6 bases). The CDR3 is 15 residues long. The V gene's germline CDR1 is SGDLS and CDR2 YYNGEE. Between the trimmed V and J ends, which lost 0 bases and 4 bases, there was a span of 11 bases. The CDR3 sequence: CASSVVAGSYNEQFF. In nucleotides, the CDR3 is TGTGCCAGCAGCGTAGTCGCGGGATCGTACAATGAGCAGTTCTTC.

V gene TRBV6-2 or TRBV6-3 combines with J gene TRBJ1-2, with 7 bases aligning to TRBD1. Per germline, CDR1 MNHEY and CDR2 SVGEGT. This CDR3 spans 19 amino acids. Trimming cost V 0 bases and J 5 bases; bases outside gene matches: 18. DNA of the CDR3: TGTGCCAGCAGTTACTCGATGACCTCGTACGGACAGGCGACTTATGGCTACACCTTC. It codes for CASSYSMTSYGQATYGYTF.

The chain couples TRBV18 to TRBJ1-1; 7 bases fit TRBD1. The length of the CDR3 is 15 residues. Trimming removed 3 bases from V and 4 bases from J; junction bases left unmatched: 8. Per germline, CDR1 KGHSH and CDR2 LQKENI. DNA for the CDR3: TGTGCCAGCTCACCTACGAGCCGACAGGGCACTGAAGCTTTCTTT. This translates into CASSPTSRQGTEAFF.

The genes are TRBV7-8 and TRBJ1-5, with 10 bases matching TRBD1. CDR3 size: 14 residues. Germline lookup yields CDR1 SGHVS and CDR2 FQNEAQ. V was pared by 5 bases and J by 6 bases, with 4 bases of the junction left unmatched. This CDR3 reads CASSLTGGGQPQHF. The CDR3 coding sequence is TGTGCCAGCAGCCTGACAGGGGGCGGTCAGCCCCAGCATTTT.